This TCR beta chain stems from a study of T cells in Graves' hyperthyroidism and ophthalmopathy. Study in general: Peripheral blood sampling occurred at initial diagnosis, before any treatment. General study points: The blood repertoire included most of the expanded thyroid clonotypes above 0.001.

Authors of the study amplified TCR beta CDR3 regions from RNA transcripts. The HTBI primer set was used in a first-round RT-PCR of the TCR CDR3. Via MiXCR, TCRdb re-called the multiplex PCR reads, giving one row per CDR3 protein. Counted here are fewer than 450,000 distinct CDR3 sequences, approximately 17% occurring once; the ten biggest clones make up 35% to 45%. Not enrolled were patients with uncontrolled infection, other autoimmune disease, pregnancy or lactation. PBMCs were derived from approximately 10 ml fresh peripheral blood. This clonotype occurred many times. Its target is unknown. The clonotype comes from a man younger than 35 with Graves' ophthalmopathy. Sequences were obtained from blood.

CDR3 nucleotides: TGCGCCAGCAGTGACAGGGGGAATGAGCAGTTCTTC. Translating gives CASSDRGNEQFF. The chain recombines TRBV10-1 with TRBJ2-1, with 7 bases fitting TRBD1. Trimming at V came to 3 bases and at J to 7 bases, leaving 0 bases not matched to a gene. Germline V gives CDR1 WNHNN, CDR2 SYGVQD (reference sequence). This CDR3 is built from 12 residues.